The T cell receptor (beta chain) described here comes from a study of blood T cells in healthy people across ages. Study as a whole: Per two T cells, template switching captured roughly one barcoded beta molecule. Broader study findings: Donor CMV status was unknown, possibly confounding expanded clonotype changes. Diversity estimates from one million T cells were considered underestimates. Age advanced and TCR beta diversity per million T cells fell, roughly linearly.

As to this clonotype: Its antigen is still unknown.

Trimming removed 6 bases at V and 5 bases at J, with 10 bases between. The CDR3 is 12 residues long. CDR1 MDHEN and CDR2 SYDVKM come from the germline V gene. PCR was performed a second time for about 7 to 12 cycles using a sample-barcoded 5' primer and a J-beta primer mix. MiXCR, applied by TCRdb to the 5' RACE reads, yields one record per CDR3 protein. The top ten hold under 20% of the sample, which has a few hundred thousand distinct CDR3 sequences, 25% to 30% seen once. Sample: blood. The receptor comes from a woman between 70 and 85 years old in good health. V gene TRBV28 combines with J gene TRBJ2-5; D perhaps matches TRBD2 (6 bases). The CDR3 bases are TGTGCCAGCAGCACGGAGGGGGAGACCCAGTACTTC. Encoded protein: CASSTEGETQYF. The variable domain in full, with the rest retrieved from reference TRBV28 and TRBJ2-5, is DVKVTQSSRYLVKRTGEKVFLECVQDMDHENMFWYRQDPGLGLRLIYFSYDVKMKEKGDIPEGYSVSREKKERFSLILESASTNQTSMYLCASSTEGETQYFGPGTRLLVL.